This T cell receptor beta chain was obtained from a study of blood T cell repertoires in COVID-19. Per the original data handling: The assay estimated nucleated cells by amplifying reference gene primers. Some clones are missing from TCRdb's copy, which holds only in-frame ones; the method was immunoSEQ multiplex PCR. The V and J calls and the clone size are those of that table, but D and trimming were determined from the DNA. The sample has about 74,000 clones, 88% seen once; the top ten hold 1.9%. The CDR3 totals 16 residues. With V trimmed by 4 bases and J by 0 bases, 10 bases remained unmatched. CDR1 is SQVTM, CDR2 ANQGSEA, per germline.

Sequencing input: peripheral blood. The chain uses TRBV29-1 and TRBJ2-7, with 9 bases lining up with TRBD1. This clonotype originated in a woman of 80 years or more with active or convalescent COVID-19. The DNA of the CDR3 is TGCAGCGTTGCACTTAACAGGGGGCTTTACTCCTACGAGCAGTACTTC. This encodes CSVALNRGLYSYEQYF.